Following are 27 T cell receptor beta chains from one sample sequenced in a study of T cells in localized non-small cell lung cancer (dated by TCRdb to about 2020). Receptor libraries were prepared by the immunoSEQ multiplex PCR assay. This is the immuneACCESS table as TCRdb keeps it, with only in-frame sequences that have V and J called. A part of the clones is gone; compared with another copy, unresolved V genes explain less than half, and the rest is unexplained. This sample is represented by about 75,000 clones; 80% of them were singletons. Roughly 9% of the sample lies in the top ten. This specimen was peripheral blood, taken before any cancer treatment. The receptor source for this set is a female donor of 60 years or more with stage I lung adenocarcinoma.

V and J are TRBV27 and TRBJ1-1, with unresolved D. CDR3 length: 17 amino acids. Deletions cut 3 bases from V and 0 bases from J, with 17 bases between. The germline V gene encodes CDR1 MNHEY and CDR2 SMNVEV (reference sequence). CDR3 protein: CASSFRPSAVLNTEAFF. The CDR3 DNA follows: TGTGCCAGCAGTTTTCGACCCTCCGCCGTATTGAACACTGAAGCTTTCTTT.

This clone was counted a single time. The J gene is TRBJ2-3, the V gene TRBV5-1, with 7 bases identical to TRBD2. Germline assignment: CDR1 SGHRS and CDR2 YFSETQ. CDR3 length equals 18 residues. Trimming removed 4 bases from V and 0 bases from J; junction bases left unmatched: 14. The CDR3 DNA reads TGCGCCAGCAGCCAGAGGGGAGGGTCTGCATCTAGCACAGATACGCAGTATTTT. This sequence encodes CASSQRGGSASSTDTQYF.

The CDR3 loop reads CASSMATGELFF. CDR3 nucleotide sequence: TGTGCCAGTAGTATGGCCACCGGGGAGCTGTTTTTT. This sequence joins TRBV19 and TRBJ2-2; no clear D. Germline CDR1 LNHDA, CDR2 SQIVND (reference sequence). The CDR3 is made up of 12 amino acids. Trimming left V 3 bases short and J 4 bases short, with 3 bases between.

The rearrangement links TRBV7-8 to TRBJ2-7; D might be TRBD1 or TRBD2, each matching 6 bases. V lost 5 bases and J 3 bases, leaving 14 bases between the germline ends. The germline V gene encodes CDR1 SGHVS and CDR2 FQNEAQ. CDR3 length equals 14 residues. The CDR3: CASSPRRGNYEQYF. DNA of the CDR3: TGTGCCAGCAGCCCCCGGAGGGGGAACTACGAGCAGTACTTC.

This clone was detected only once. V usage is TRBV7-9 and J usage is TRBJ1-2; 7 bases agree with TRBD1. The length of the CDR3 is 17 residues. Germline V gives CDR1 SEHNR, CDR2 FQNEAQ (reference sequence). After removal of 4 bases from V and 0 bases from J, the junction contained 11 bases not matched to a gene. CDR3 sequence (DNA): TGTGCCAGCAGCTACCTGACAGGGTCTGATGCTAACTATGGCTACACCTTC. Its translation is CASSYLTGSDANYGYTF.

The chain joins TRBV7-8 to TRBJ2-7, with 8 bases lining up with TRBD1. This CDR3 contains 16 residues. Losses at the gene ends were 2 bases for V and 3 bases for J; bases not matched to a gene: 9. Germline loops: CDR1 SGHVS, CDR2 FQNEAQ. In DNA form, the CDR3 reads TGTGCCAGCAGCTTAAACGTGGGGGACAGGCTCTACGAGCAGTACTTC. Amino acid sequence: CASSLNVGDRLYEQYF.

This chain uses TRBV29-1 with TRBJ2-4, with D hard to call. The germline V and J ends were trimmed by 5 bases and 0 bases, with 14 bases remaining between them. Germline assignment: CDR1 SQVTM and CDR2 ANQGSEA. The CDR3 extends over 15 amino acids. The CDR3: CSVYLKMRAKNIQYF. Here the CDR3 DNA reads TGCAGCGTTTACCTTAAGATGCGAGCCAAAAACATTCAGTACTTC.

This clone was counted once. This chain uses TRBV2 with TRBJ2-5; unclear D gene. Germline CDR1 reads SNHLY; CDR2 reads FYNNEI. CDR3 length: 11 amino acids. V was trimmed by 7 bases and J by 2 bases, leaving 5 bases between them. The CDR3 bases are TGTGCCAGCATACAGCAAGAGACCCAGTACTTC. It encodes CASIQQETQYF.

The genes are TRBV7-2 and TRBJ2-3, with 9 positions matching TRBD2. CDR3 length: 12 amino acids. Germline lookup yields CDR1 SGHTA and CDR2 FQGNSA. Trimming took 5 bases from V and 14 from J; bases not matched to a gene: 8. In nucleotides, the CDR3 is TGTGCCAGCAGCCCAGCGGGGGGCGGTCTGTATTTT. Protein sequence: CASSPAGGGLYF. The full variable domain, rest sourced from reference TRBV7-2 and TRBJ2-3, is GAGVSQSPSNKVTEKGKDVELRCDPISGHTALYWYRQSLGQGLEFLIYFQGNSAPDKSGLPSDRFSAERTGGSVSTLTIQRTQQEDSAVYLCASSPAGGGLYFGPGTRLTVL.

The chain couples TRBV19 to TRBJ1-3; D possibly corresponds to TRBD1 (6 bases). The CDR3 consists of 15 residues. The germline V and J ends were trimmed by 9 bases and 0 bases, with 15 bases remaining between them. Germline CDR1 LNHDA, CDR2 SQIVND (reference sequence). As DNA, the CDR3 is TGTGCCAGCTCGGACAGAGCTTACTCTGGAAACACCATATATTTT. It is translated as CASSDRAYSGNTIYF.

This chain uses TRBV28 with TRBJ1-5; 8 bases agree with TRBD1. The CDR3 extends over 14 amino acids. The ends lost 2 bases at V and 4 bases at J; junction bases unmatched: 1. The germline gives CDR1 MDHEN, CDR2 SYDVKM. Here the CDR3 DNA reads TGTGCCAGCAGTTTAGGACAGGGTAATCAGCCCCAGCATTTT. As protein: CASSLGQGNQPQHF.

The rearrangement uses TRBV15 and TRBJ2-7, with D perhaps TRBD2 (6 bases). The CDR3 totals 14 residues. The V gene lost 0 bases and the J gene lost 3 bases, with 9 bases spanning the gap. Germline V lookup: CDR1 LNHNV, CDR2 YYDKDF (reference sequence). The CDR3, as DNA: TGTGCCACCAGCAGAGAGCAGGGAGGCTACGAGCAGTACTTC. Amino acids: CATSREQGGYEQYF.

In DNA form, the CDR3 reads TGCAGCGTTGTACAGGGGTCGGGCAATCAGCCCCAGCATTTT. Encoded protein: CSVVQGSGNQPQHF. The chain combines TRBV29-1 with TRBJ1-5, with TRBD1 matching over 7 bases. The CDR3 consists of 14 residues. The V gene end was trimmed by 4 bases and the J gene end by 2 bases; junction bases not matched to a gene: 5. The germline V gene encodes CDR1 SQVTM and CDR2 ANQGSEA.

The DNA for the CDR3 is TGTGCCAGCAGCTTATTAGCACAGGCCACCGGGGAGCTGTTTTTT. As protein: CASSLLAQATGELFF. The gene calls are TRBV7-2 and TRBJ2-2, with TRBD1 as a possible D gene (5 bases). Germline assignment: CDR1 SGHTA and CDR2 FQGNSA. CDR3 length: 15 amino acids. The V end lost 2 bases, the J end lost 4 bases, and 11 bases lay between the germline ends.

The chain recombines TRBV7-8 with TRBJ2-1; possible D gene TRBD2, 6 bases. CDR1 SGHVS and CDR2 FQNEAQ come from the germline V gene. V was shortened by 4 bases and J by 2 bases, with 15 bases between the two germline ends. CDR3 length equals 16 residues. DNA for the CDR3: TGTGCCAGCAGCTCGCCGATGGGCGGGGCCTACAATGAGCAGTTCTTC. It encodes CASSSPMGGAYNEQFF.

This clone appeared once. The rearrangement uses TRBV4-1 and TRBJ1-5; TRBD1 is a possible D gene (6 bases). Germline V gene lookup returns CDR1 MGHRA and CDR2 YSYEKL. The CDR3 is made up of 15 amino acids. V lost 4 bases and J lost 4, with 14 bases in between. DNA for the CDR3: TGCGCCAGCAGCCTAGAACAGGGAACGAATCAGCCCCAGCATTTT. It encodes CASSLEQGTNQPQHF.

J is TRBJ2-3 and V is TRBV25-1, with 12 positions matching TRBD2. Germline CDR1 is MGHDK and CDR2 is SYGVNS. V was clipped by 6 bases and J by 1 base; unmatched bases: 5. The CDR3 runs 16 residues. The CDR3 region has the DNA TGTGCCAGCAGCTTTTGGACTAGCGGGGGCACAGATACGCAGTATTTT. This codes for CASSFWTSGGTDTQYF.

Here the CDR3 reads CASSYSGGLEQFF. For the CDR3, the DNA is TGTGCCAGCAGTTATTCAGGGGGCCTTGAGCAGTTCTTC. The genes are TRBV6-5 and TRBJ2-1, with TRBD1 matching over 8 bases. With V trimmed by 3 bases and J by 9 bases, 4 bases remained unmatched. The CDR3 loop spans 13 amino acids. CDR1 is MNHEY, CDR2 SVGAGI, per germline.

CDR3 coding DNA: TGTGCCAGTAGTTCCTCCAGCTCCGACTACGAGCAGTACTTC. Its protein is CASSSSSSDYEQYF. This chain joins TRBV19 and TRBJ2-7; unclear D gene. There are 14 residues in the CDR3. The germline V gene has CDR1 LNHDA and CDR2 SQIVND (reference sequence). V lost 5 bases and J 3 bases, leaving 14 bases between the germline ends. Full variable domain (missing parts from reference TRBV19 and TRBJ2-7): DGGITQSPKYLFRKEGQNVTLSCEQNLNHDAMYWYRQDPGQGLRLIYYSQIVNDFQKGDIAEGYSVSREKKESFPLTVTSAQKNPTAFYLCASSSSSSDYEQYFGPGTRLTVT.

A remark on this clone: A read error may produce the germline difference seen at one junction end. Here the CDR3 DNA reads TGTGCTAGCAGCCCACGGAATTACAATGAGCAGTTCTTC. It translates to CASSPRNYNEQFF. J is TRBJ2-1 and V is TRBV7-7, with no clear D. Germline V gene lookup returns CDR1 SSHAT and CDR2 FNYEAQ (reference sequence). The CDR3 is 13 amino acids.

The rearrangement joins TRBV6-5 to TRBJ1-2, with 7 bases lining up with TRBD1. Germline CDR1 reads MNHEY; CDR2 reads SVGAGI. Trimming at V came to 2 bases and at J to 7 bases, leaving 4 bases not matched to a gene. The CDR3 sequence is 13 residues long. In DNA, the CDR3 is TGTGCCAGCAGTTACACCGGGACAGTTGGCTACACCTTC. It codes for CASSYTGTVGYTF.

The genes are TRBV7-8 and TRBJ2-1; 7 nucleotides agree with TRBD2. The CDR3 length is 14 residues. The V and J ends lost 6 bases and 5 bases, in that order; junction bases with no gene match: 7. Per germline, CDR1 SGHVS and CDR2 FQNEAQ. This CDR3 reads CASRTGGRDNEQFF. The DNA of the CDR3 is TGTGCCAGCAGAACTGGGGGGAGGGACAATGAGCAGTTCTTC. The entire variable domain, with the rest obtained from reference TRBV7-8 and TRBJ2-1, is as follows: GAGVSQSPRYKVAKRGQDVALRCDPISGHVSLFWYQQALGQGPEFLTYFQNEAQLDKSGLPSDRFFAERPEGSVSTLKIQRTQQEDSAVYLCASRTGGRDNEQFFGPGTRLTVL.

For the CDR3, the DNA is TGTGCCAGCAGCGTAGGCCCGAGAAGCACAGATACGCAGTATTTT. Amino acids: CASSVGPRSTDTQYF. V gene TRBV9 combines with J gene TRBJ2-3; D not certain. Trimming removed 0 bases at V and 0 bases at J, with 8 bases between. Germline CDR1 and CDR2: SGDLS and YYNGEE. The CDR3 totals 15 residues. Supplemented by reference TRBV9 and TRBJ2-3, the full variable domain reads DSGVTQTPKHLITATGQRVTLRCSPRSGDLSVYWYQQSLDQGLQFLIQYYNGEERAKGNILERFSAQQFPDLHSELNLSSLELGDSALYFCASSVGPRSTDTQYFGPGTRLTVL.

This sequence joins TRBV19 and TRBJ1-1; a possible D gene is TRBD1 (5 bases). This CDR3 contains 13 residues. From germline, CDR1 is LNHDA and CDR2 SQIVND (reference sequence). Trimming pared 1 base from V and 6 bases from J, leaving 9 bases between. CDR3 in DNA: TGTGCCAGTAGTATAGTATTACAGGCTGAAGCTTTCTTT. The encoded protein is CASSIVLQAEAFF.

The rearrangement uses TRBV18 and TRBJ1-1; TRBD1 is a possible D gene (5 bases). CDR1 KGHSH and CDR2 LQKENI come from the germline V gene. With 3 bases removed from V and 4 bases from J, the gap between germline ends came to 9 bases. The CDR3 has 13 amino acids. For the CDR3, the DNA is TGTGCCAGCTCACCCAGGGAGGGCACTGAAGCTTTCTTT. It specifies CASSPREGTEAFF.

The chain recombines TRBV6-5 with TRBJ2-1; tentatively, D is TRBD1 or TRBD2 (5 bases each). Germline V lookup: CDR1 MNHEY, CDR2 SVGAGI. CDR3 size: 14 residues. Between the trimmed V and J ends, which lost 8 bases and 6 bases, there was a span of 17 bases. CDR3 sequence: CASRGLDPLNEQFF. The CDR3 DNA reads as TGTGCCAGCCGGGGCCTAGACCCACTCAATGAGCAGTTCTTC.

V gene TRBV19 combines with J gene TRBJ1-6; D ambiguous. Germline lookup yields CDR1 LNHDA and CDR2 SQIVND (reference sequence). The ends were cut back, 3 bases at V and 10 bases at J, with 7 bases in the middle. This CDR3 is 12 amino acids long. The CDR3 here is CASSISESPLHF. CDR3 sequence (DNA): TGTGCCAGTAGTATTTCGGAATCACCCCTCCACTTT.